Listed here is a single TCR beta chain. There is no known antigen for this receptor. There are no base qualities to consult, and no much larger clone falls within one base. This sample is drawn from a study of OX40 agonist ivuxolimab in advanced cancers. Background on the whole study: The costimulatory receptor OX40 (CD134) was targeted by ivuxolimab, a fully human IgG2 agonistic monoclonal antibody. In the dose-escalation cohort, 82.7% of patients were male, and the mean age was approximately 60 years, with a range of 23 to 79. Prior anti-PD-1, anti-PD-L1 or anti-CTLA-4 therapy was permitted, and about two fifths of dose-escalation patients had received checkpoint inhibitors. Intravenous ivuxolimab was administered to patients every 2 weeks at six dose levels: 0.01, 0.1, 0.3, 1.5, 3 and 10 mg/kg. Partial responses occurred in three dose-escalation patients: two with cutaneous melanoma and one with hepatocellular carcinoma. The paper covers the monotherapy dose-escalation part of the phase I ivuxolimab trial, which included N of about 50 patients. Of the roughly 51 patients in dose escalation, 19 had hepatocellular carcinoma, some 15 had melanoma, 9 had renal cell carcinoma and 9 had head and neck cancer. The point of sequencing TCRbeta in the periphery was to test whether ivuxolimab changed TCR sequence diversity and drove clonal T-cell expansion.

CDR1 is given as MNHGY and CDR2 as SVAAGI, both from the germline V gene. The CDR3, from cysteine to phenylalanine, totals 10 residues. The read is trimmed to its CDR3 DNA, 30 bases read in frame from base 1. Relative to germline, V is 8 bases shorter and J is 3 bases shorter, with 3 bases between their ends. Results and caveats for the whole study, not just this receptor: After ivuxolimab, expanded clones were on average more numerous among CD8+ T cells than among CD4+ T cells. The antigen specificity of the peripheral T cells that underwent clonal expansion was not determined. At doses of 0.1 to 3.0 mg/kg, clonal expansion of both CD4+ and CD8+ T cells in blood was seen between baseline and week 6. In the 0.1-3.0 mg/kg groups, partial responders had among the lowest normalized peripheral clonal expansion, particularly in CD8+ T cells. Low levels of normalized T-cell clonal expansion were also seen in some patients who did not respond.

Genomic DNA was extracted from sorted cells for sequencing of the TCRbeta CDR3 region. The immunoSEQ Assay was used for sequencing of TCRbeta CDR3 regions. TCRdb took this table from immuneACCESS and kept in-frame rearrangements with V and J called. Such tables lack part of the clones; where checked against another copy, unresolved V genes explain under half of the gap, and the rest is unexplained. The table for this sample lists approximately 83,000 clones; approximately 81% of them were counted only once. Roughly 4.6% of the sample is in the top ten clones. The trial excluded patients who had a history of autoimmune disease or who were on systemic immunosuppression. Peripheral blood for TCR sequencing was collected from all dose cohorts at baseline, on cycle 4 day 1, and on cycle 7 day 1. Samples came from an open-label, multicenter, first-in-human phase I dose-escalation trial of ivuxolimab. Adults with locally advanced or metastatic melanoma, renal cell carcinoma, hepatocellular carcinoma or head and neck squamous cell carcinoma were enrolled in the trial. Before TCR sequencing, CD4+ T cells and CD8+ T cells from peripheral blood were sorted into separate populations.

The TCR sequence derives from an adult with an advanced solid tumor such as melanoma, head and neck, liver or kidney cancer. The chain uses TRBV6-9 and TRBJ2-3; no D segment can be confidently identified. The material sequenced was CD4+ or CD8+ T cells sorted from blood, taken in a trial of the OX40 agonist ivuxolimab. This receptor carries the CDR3 CASFTDTQYF. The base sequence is TGTGCCAGCTTTACAGATACGCAGTATTTT.